The T cell receptor (beta chain) described here comes from a study of regulatory T cells in long-lasting Graves disease. Noted time point: newly diagnosed GD, antithyroid drugs for less than 3 months. The TCR library was prepared using RNA isolated from PBMCs. This clonotype was seen repeatedly, ten times or more. Trimming at V came to 0 bases and at J to 0 bases, leaving 20 bases not matched to a gene. Per germline, CDR1 SGHNT and CDR2 YENEEA. The CDR3 extends over 22 amino acids. Sequencing libraries for TCR beta were prepared with iRepertoire HTBI primers and Arm-PCR of CDR3 regions. TCRdb fed the multiplex PCR reads into MiXCR, producing one record per CDR3 protein. The sample records about 430,000 distinct CDR3 sequences, 15% being singletons. The sample also formed part of further work on T cells in Graves' hyperthyroidism and ophthalmopathy.

The clonotype comes from a woman aged 40 to 50 with Graves disease. Sequences were derived from peripheral blood mononuclear cells (PBMCs), sampled at new diagnosis, from a patient treated with antithyroid drugs. The chain has TRBV11-3 and TRBJ2-1, with 7 positions matching TRBD2. As DNA, the CDR3 is TGTGCCAGCAGCTTAGAGGGCCGAGGACTAGACAAGCCCTTGAGCTCCTACAATGAGCAGTTCTTC. Its protein is CASSLEGRGLDKPLSSYNEQFF.